This T cell receptor beta chain comes out of a study of blood T cell repertoires in COVID-19. As for the study in general: Collection of acute and convalescent COVID-19 samples took place in the United States, Italy and Spain. Sources were T cells, B-cell-depleted T cells, or PBMCs; the material itself was cDNA or gDNA.

The germline V gene encodes CDR1 LNHDA and CDR2 SQIVND (reference sequence). The CDR3 consists of 14 residues. With V trimmed by 10 bases and J by 2 bases, 7 bases remained unmatched. Per the original methods: Amplifying reference gene primers gave estimates of nucleated cell counts. Using immunoSEQ multiplex PCR, the repertoire was profiled, and TCRdb retains in-frame clones only, with some absent. The V and J calls and clone size are taken from that table; D and trimming were inferred from the DNA. The table shows 150,000 to 200,000 clones, with about four fifths occurring only once. This clonotype was sampled from a human donor with acute or convalescent COVID-19. The donor label of this sample is uncertain. This chain joins TRBV19 and TRBJ2-3, with 9 bases lining up with TRBD2. The sequencing input was peripheral blood. For the CDR3, the DNA is TGTGCCACTCGTGGCGGGGGGGCCACAGATACGCAGTATTTT. Its protein is CATRGGGATDTQYF.